The source of this TCR beta chain is a study of blood T cell repertoires in COVID-19. Study details: The origin of the acute and convalescent COVID-19 samples was the United States, Italy and Spain. PBMCs, B-cell-depleted T cells, or T cells provided the cDNA or gDNA that made up the material.

After removal of 5 bases from V and 3 bases from J, the junction contained 8 bases not matched to a gene. Per the germline V gene, CDR1 is LNHDA and CDR2 is SQIVND (reference sequence). This CDR3 comprises 16 residues. Per the study methods: It was from reference gene primer amplification that nucleated cell counts were estimated. Sequencing used immunoSEQ multiplex PCR; TCRdb keeps in-frame clones, though not all of them. D and trimming were read from the DNA, whereas the V and J calls and clone size are those reported in that table. This sample has around 100,000 clones, with 80% to 95% found just once. Patients from Seattle were sampled longitudinally, starting during active infection.

V and J are TRBV19 and TRBJ2-3, with 10 nucleotides matching TRBD2. The sequence was obtained from a man aged 18 to 30 with COVID-19, enrolled during active disease. Sequencing was carried out using peripheral blood. CDR3 in amino acids: CASSPLAGEGTDTQYF. The CDR3 DNA sequence: TGTGCCAGTAGTCCCCTAGCGGGAGAGGGAACAGATACGCAGTATTTT.